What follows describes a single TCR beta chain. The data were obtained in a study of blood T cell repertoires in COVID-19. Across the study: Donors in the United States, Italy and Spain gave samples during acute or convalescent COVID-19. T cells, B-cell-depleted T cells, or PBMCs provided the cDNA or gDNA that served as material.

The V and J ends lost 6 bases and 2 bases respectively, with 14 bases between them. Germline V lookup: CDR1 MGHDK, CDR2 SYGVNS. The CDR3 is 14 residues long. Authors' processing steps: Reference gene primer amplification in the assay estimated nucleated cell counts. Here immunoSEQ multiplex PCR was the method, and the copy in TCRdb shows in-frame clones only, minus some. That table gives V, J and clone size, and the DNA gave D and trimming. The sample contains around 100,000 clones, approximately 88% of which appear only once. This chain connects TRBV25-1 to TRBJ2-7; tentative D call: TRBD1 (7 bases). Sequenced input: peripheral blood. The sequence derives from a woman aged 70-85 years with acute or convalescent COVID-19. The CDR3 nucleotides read TGTGCCAGCAGCCTTCCAGGGGGGACCTACGAGCAGTACTTC. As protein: CASSLPGGTYEQYF.